This entry concerns a single T cell receptor (beta chain). The sample comes from a study of technical replicates of blood from several donors. V dropped 4 bases and J dropped 1 base, with 11 bases sitting between them. The CDR3 is 16 amino acids. The germline gives CDR1 SGHNT, CDR2 YENEEA. Assay: immunoSEQ multiplex PCR; the TCRdb copy retains only in-frame clones and omits some. The table includes about 70,000 clones, roughly 92% detected once. Sequenced material: T cells isolated from PBMCs. This TCR was recovered from a human donor in good health. The chain employs TRBV11-3 and TRBJ2-6; possibly TRBD1 for D (5 bases). CDR3 amino acids: CASSSLQVSGANVLTF. DNA of the CDR3: TGTGCCAGCAGCTCCCTACAGGTTTCTGGGGCCAACGTCCTGACTTTC.